This T cell receptor beta chain was sequenced during a study of T cell responses to AZD1222 COVID-19 vaccine. For the study at large: Pooling covered second doses at about 4 or about 12 weeks.

Here immunoSEQ multiplex PCR was the method, and the copy in TCRdb shows in-frame clones only, minus some. The sample lists more than 100,000 clones, approximately 90% occurring once. CDR1 and CDR2 from the germline V gene are MNHNS and SASEGT. V was clipped by 3 bases and J by 4 bases; unmatched bases: 2. The CDR3 is 13 amino acids. Study-wide findings and caveats: Samples come after the peak T cell response, not at day 14.

About this clone: Its antigen is unidentified.

The sequence was obtained from an adult in good health. The material sequenced was peripheral blood, taken on day 0 of AZD1222 vaccination. V usage is TRBV6-1 and J usage is TRBJ2-7; 8 positions agree with TRBD2. Here the CDR3 DNA reads TGTGCCAGCAGTGAGGGACTAGAATACGAGCAGTACTTC. It yields the protein CASSEGLEYEQYF.